Following are 4 T cell receptor beta chains from one sample sequenced in a study of control samples from healthy donors and cancer patients. The data were produced by immunoSEQ multiplex PCR, yet TCRdb's version contains in-frame clones alone and is incomplete. The table has roughly 86,000 clones, 91% seen once. The sequenced material came from blood. The origin of the receptors is a man aged 30 to 39 in good health.

The rearrangement links TRBV13 to TRBJ2-3; D is perhaps TRBD1 or TRBD2 (5 bases each). Germline assignment: CDR1 PRHDT and CDR2 FYEKMQ (reference sequence). The CDR3 is 15 residues long. Trimming took 3 bases from V and 0 from J, leaving 10 bases between them. CDR3 nucleotides: TGTGCCAGCAGCTTGGGGACCGCGAGCACAGATACGCAGTATTTT. Translating gives CASSLGTASTDTQYF.

The genes are TRBV18 and TRBJ2-5; maybe TRBD1 (6 bases). The CDR3 spans 13 residues. Trimming pared 3 bases from V and 5 bases from J, leaving 10 bases between. Germline V CDR1 and CDR2: KGHSH, LQKENI. The DNA of the CDR3 is TGTGCCAGCTCACCGGACAGTAGGGAGACCCAGTACTTC. Translating gives CASSPDSRETQYF.

This chain connects TRBV5-4 to TRBJ2-3; 16 bases align to TRBD2. CDR1 and CDR2 (germline): SGHNT, YYREEE (reference sequence). V lost 2 bases and J lost 6; bases outside the gene matches: 6. CDR3 length: 17 residues. This CDR3 is CASSFPKGLAGGDTQYF. As DNA, the CDR3 is TGTGCCAGCAGCTTTCCCAAGGGACTAGCGGGGGGGGATACGCAGTATTTT. Full variable domain (outside the CDR3, taken from reference TRBV5-4 and TRBJ2-3): ETGVTQSPTHLIKTRGQQVTLRCSSQSGHNTVSWYQQALGQGPQFIFQYYREEENGRGNFPPRFSGLQFPNYSSELNVNALELDDSALYLCASSFPKGLAGGDTQYFGPGTRLTVL.

This clone appeared a single time. V usage is TRBV7-9 and J usage is TRBJ2-5; no definite D call. The CDR3 totals 15 residues. Trimming took 1 base from V and 4 from J, leaving 13 bases between them. The germline V gene has CDR1 SEHNR and CDR2 FQNEAQ (reference sequence). The CDR3 loop reads CASSLVTSSGETQYF. DNA for the CDR3: TGTGCCAGCAGCTTAGTTACCTCGTCGGGAGAGACCCAGTACTTC.